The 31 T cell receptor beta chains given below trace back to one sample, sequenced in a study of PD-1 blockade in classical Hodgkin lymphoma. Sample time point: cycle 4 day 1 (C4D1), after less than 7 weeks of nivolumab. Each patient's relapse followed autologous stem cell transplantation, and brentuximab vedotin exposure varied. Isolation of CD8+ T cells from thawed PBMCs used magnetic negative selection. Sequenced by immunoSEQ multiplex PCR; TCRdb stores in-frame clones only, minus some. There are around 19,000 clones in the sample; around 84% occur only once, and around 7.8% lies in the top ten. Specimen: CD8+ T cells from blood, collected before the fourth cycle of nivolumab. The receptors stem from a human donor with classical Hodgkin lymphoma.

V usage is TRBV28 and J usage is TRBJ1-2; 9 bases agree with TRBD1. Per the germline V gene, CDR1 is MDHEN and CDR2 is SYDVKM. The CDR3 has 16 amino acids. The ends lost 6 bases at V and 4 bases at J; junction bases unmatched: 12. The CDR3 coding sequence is TGTGCCAGCAGGCCCGGGACAGGGACCCTTAGCTATGGCTACACCTTC. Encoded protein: CASRPGTGTLSYGYTF.

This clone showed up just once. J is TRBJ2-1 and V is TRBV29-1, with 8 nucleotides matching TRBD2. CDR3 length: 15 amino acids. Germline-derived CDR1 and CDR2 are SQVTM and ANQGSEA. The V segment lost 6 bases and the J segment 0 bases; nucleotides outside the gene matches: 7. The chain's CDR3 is CSVGSGESSYNEQFF. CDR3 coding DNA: TGCAGCGTCGGTAGCGGGGAGAGCTCCTACAATGAGCAGTTCTTC.

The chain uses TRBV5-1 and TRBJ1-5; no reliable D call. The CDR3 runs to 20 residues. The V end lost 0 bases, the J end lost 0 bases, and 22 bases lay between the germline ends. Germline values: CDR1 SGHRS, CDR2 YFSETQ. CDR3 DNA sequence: TGCGCCAGCAGCTTGGACGTGTTCATATCAGACCCTTATAGCAATCAGCCCCAGCATTTT. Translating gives CASSLDVFISDPYSNQPQHF.

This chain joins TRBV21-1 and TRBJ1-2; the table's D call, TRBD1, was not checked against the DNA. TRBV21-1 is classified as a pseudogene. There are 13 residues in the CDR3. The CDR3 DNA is TGTGCCAGCAACCGGGACAGGGGCTATGGCTACACCTTC. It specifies CASNRDRGYGYTF.

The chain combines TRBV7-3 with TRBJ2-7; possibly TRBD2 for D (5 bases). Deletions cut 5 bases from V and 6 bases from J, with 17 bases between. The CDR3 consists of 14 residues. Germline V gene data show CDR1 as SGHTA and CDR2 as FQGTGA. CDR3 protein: CASSPATGKAEQYF. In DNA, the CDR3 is TGTGCCAGCAGCCCCGCAACCGGGAAGGCCGAGCAGTACTTC.

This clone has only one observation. CDR3 sequence: CASSEGGPYEQYF. In DNA, the CDR3 is TGTGCCAGCAGTGAGGGCGGCCCCTACGAGCAGTACTTC. The chain is built from TRBV2 and TRBJ2-7, with D unresolved. Germline CDR1 reads SNHLY; CDR2 reads FYNNEI. The length of the CDR3 is 13 residues. Trimming removed 3 bases from V and 2 bases from J, with 8 bases in between. The full variable domain, rest sourced from reference TRBV2 and TRBJ2-7, is EPEVTQTPSHQVTQMGQEVILRCVPISNHLYFYWYRQILGQKVEFLVSFYNNEISEKSEIFDDQFSVERPDGSNFTLKIRSTKLEDSAMYFCASSEGGPYEQYFGPGTRLTVT.

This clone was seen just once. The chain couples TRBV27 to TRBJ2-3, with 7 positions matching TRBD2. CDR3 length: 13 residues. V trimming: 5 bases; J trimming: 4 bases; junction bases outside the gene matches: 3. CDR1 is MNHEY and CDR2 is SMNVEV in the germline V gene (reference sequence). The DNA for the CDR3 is TGTGCCAGCAGTCTCGGGGGGTCAGATACGCAGTATTTT. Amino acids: CASSLGGSDTQYF.

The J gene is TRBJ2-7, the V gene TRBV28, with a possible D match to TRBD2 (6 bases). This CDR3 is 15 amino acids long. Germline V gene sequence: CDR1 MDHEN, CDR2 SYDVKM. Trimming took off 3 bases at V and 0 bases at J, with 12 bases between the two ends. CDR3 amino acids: CASSLRGQSSYEQYF. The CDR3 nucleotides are TGTGCCAGCAGTTTGCGGGGTCAGAGCTCCTACGAGCAGTACTTC. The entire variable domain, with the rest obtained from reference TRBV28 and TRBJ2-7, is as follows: DVKVTQSSRYLVKRTGEKVFLECVQDMDHENMFWYRQDPGLGLRLIYFSYDVKMKEKGDIPEGYSVSREKKERFSLILESASTNQTSMYLCASSLRGQSSYEQYFGPGTRLTVT.

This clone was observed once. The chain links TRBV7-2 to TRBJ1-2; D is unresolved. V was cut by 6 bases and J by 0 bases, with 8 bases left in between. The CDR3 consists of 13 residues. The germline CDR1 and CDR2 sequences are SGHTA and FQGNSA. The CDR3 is CASREATNYGYTF. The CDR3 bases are TGTGCCAGCAGGGAAGCCACTAACTATGGCTACACCTTC.

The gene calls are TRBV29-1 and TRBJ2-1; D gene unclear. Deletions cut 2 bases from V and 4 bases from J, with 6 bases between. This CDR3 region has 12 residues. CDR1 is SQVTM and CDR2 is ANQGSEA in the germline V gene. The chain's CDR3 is CSVEIEYNEQFF. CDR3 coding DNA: TGCAGCGTTGAAATAGAATACAATGAGCAGTTCTTC.

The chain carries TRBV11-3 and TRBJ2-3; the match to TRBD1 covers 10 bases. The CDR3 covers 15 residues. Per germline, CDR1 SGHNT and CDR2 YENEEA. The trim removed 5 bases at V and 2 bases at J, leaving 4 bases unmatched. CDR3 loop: CASSQGQGDTDTQYF. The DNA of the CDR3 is TGTGCCAGCAGCCAAGGACAGGGGGACACAGATACGCAGTATTTT.

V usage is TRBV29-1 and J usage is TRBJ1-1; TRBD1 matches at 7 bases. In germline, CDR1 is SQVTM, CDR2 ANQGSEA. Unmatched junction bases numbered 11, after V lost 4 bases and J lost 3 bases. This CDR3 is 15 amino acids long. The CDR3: CSVAPGQKVYTEAFF. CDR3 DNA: TGCAGCGTTGCCCCGGGACAGAAGGTATACACTGAAGCTTTCTTT. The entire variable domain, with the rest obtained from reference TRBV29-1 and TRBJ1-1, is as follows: SAVISQKPSRDICQRGTSLTIQCQVDSQVTMMFWYRQQPGQSLTLIATANQGSEATYESGFVIDKFPISRPNLTFSTLTVSNMSPEDSSIYLCSVAPGQKVYTEAFFGQGTRLTVV.

DNA of the CDR3: TGTGCCAGCGGGGTGATGAACACTGAAGCTTTCTTT. Its translation is CASGVMNTEAFF. The J gene is TRBJ1-1, the V gene TRBV6-5, with unresolved D. Trimming removed 8 bases at V and 0 bases at J, with 7 bases between. This CDR3 is 12 amino acids long. Germline CDR1 reads MNHEY; CDR2 reads SVGAGI.

The CDR3 region is CATSFGGGNTGELFF. CDR3 sequence (DNA): TGTGCCACCAGCTTTGGGGGGGGCAACACCGGGGAGCTGTTTTTT. This rearrangement joins TRBV15 to TRBJ2-2; TRBD2 is a possible D gene (7 bases). This CDR3 contains 15 residues. The germline V and J ends were trimmed by 5 bases and 2 bases, with 12 bases remaining between them. CDR1 and CDR2 from the germline V gene are LNHNV and YYDKDF (reference sequence).

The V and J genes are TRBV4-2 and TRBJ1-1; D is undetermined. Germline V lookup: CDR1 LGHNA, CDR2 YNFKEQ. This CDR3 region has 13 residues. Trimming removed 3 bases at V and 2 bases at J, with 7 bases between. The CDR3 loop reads CASSQGFNTEAFF. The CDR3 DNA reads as TGTGCCAGCAGCCAGGGTTTTAACACTGAAGCTTTCTTT.

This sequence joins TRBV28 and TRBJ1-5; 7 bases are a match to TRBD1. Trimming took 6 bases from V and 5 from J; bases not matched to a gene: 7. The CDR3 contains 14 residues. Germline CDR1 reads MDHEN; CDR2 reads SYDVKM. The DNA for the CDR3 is TGTGCCAGCAGCACGGGACAGCCTTATCAGCCCCAGCATTTT. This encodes CASSTGQPYQPQHF. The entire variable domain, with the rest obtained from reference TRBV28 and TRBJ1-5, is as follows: DVKVTQSSRYLVKRTGEKVFLECVQDMDHENMFWYRQDPGLGLRLIYFSYDVKMKEKGDIPEGYSVSREKKERFSLILESASTNQTSMYLCASSTGQPYQPQHFGDGTRLSIL.

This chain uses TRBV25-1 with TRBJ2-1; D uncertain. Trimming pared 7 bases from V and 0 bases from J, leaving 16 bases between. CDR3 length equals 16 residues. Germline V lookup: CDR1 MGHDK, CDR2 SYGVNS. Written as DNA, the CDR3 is TGTGCCAGCACCCTAAAGGAACAGAACTCCTACAATGAGCAGTTCTTC. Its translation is CASTLKEQNSYNEQFF.

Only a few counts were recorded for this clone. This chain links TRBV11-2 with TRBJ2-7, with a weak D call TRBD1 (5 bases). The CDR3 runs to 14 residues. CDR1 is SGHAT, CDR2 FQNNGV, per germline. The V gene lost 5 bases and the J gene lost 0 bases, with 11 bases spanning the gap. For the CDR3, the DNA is TGTGCCAGCAGCGCGGACATAGCCTCCTACGAGCAGTACTTC. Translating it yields CASSADIASYEQYF.

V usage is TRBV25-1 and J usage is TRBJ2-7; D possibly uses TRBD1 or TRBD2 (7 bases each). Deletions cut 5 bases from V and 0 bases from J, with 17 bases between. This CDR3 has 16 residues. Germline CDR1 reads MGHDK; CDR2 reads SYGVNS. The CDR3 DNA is TGTGCCAGCAGTCAACTAACAGGGGAGGGCTCCTACGAGCAGTACTTC. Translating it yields CASSQLTGEGSYEQYF.

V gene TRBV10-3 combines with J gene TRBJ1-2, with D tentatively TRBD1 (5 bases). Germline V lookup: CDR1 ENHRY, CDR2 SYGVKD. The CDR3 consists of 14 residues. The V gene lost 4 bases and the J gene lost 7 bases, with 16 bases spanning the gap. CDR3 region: CAISGAAGEGGYTF. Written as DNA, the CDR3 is TGTGCCATCAGTGGAGCGGCGGGGGAGGGTGGCTACACCTTC.

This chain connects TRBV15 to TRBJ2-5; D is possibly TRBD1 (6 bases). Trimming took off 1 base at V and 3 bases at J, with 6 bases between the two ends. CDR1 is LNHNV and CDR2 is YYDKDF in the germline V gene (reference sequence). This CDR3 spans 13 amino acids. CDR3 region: CATSRAGEETQYF. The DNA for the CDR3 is TGTGCCACCAGCAGAGCAGGGGAAGAGACCCAGTACTTC.

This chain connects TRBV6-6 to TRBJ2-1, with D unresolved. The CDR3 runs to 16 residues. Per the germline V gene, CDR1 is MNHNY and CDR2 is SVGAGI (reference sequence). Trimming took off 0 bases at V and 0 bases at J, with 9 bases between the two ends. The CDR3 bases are TGTGCCAGCAGTTACTCGACCCCACTCTCCTACAATGAGCAGTTCTTC. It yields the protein CASSYSTPLSYNEQFF.

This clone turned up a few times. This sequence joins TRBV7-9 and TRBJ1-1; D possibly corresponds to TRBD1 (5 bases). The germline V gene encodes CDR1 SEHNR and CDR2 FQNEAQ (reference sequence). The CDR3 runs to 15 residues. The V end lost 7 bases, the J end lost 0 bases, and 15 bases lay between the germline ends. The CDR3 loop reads CASILGAKMNTEAFF. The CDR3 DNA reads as TGTGCCAGCATACTTGGGGCGAAGATGAACACTGAAGCTTTCTTT. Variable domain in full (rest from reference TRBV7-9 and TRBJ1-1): DTGVSQNPRHKITKRGQNVTFRCDPISEHNRLYWYRQTLGQGPEFLTYFQNEAQLEKSRLLSDRFSAERPKGSFSTLEIQRTEQGDSAMYLCASILGAKMNTEAFFGQGTRLTVV.

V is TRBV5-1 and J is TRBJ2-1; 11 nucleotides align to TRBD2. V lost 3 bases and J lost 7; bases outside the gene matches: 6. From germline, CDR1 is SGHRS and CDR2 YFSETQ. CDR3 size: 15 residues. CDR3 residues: CASSWTSGSGNEQFF. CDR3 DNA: TGCGCCAGCAGCTGGACTAGCGGGTCAGGGAATGAGCAGTTCTTC.

The CDR3 spells CASSQDAGPTDTQYF. The CDR3 bases are TGCGCCAGCAGCCAAGATGCTGGGCCCACAGATACGCAGTATTTT. The chain has TRBV4-3 and TRBJ2-3; no clear D. Trimming left V 0 bases short and J 2 bases short, with 9 bases between. The length of the CDR3 is 15 residues. Germline V gene sequence: CDR1 LGHNA, CDR2 YSLEER.

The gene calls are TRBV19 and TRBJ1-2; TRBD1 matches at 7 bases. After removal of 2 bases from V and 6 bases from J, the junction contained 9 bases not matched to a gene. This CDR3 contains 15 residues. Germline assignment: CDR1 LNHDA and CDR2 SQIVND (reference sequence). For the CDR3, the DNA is TGTGCCAGTAGTATACTGGGACAGTATTTTGATGGCTACACCTTC. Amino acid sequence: CASSILGQYFDGYTF. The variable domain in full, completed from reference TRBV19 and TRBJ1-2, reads DGGITQSPKYLFRKEGQNVTLSCEQNLNHDAMYWYRQDPGQGLRLIYYSQIVNDFQKGDIAEGYSVSREKKESFPLTVTSAQKNPTAFYLCASSILGQYFDGYTFGSGTRLTVV.

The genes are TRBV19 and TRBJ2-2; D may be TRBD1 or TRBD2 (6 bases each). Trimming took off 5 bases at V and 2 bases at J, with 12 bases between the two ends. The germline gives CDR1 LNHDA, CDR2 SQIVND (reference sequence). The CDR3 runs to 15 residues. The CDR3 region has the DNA TGTGCCAGTAGTTACGGGGGCCCAAACACCGGGGAGCTGTTTTTT. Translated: CASSYGGPNTGELFF.

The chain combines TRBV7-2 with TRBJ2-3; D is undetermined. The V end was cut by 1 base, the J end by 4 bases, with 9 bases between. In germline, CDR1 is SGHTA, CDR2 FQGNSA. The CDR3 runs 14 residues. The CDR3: CASSLVLGSDTQYF. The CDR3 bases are TGTGCCAGCAGCTTAGTTCTGGGGTCAGATACGCAGTATTTT.

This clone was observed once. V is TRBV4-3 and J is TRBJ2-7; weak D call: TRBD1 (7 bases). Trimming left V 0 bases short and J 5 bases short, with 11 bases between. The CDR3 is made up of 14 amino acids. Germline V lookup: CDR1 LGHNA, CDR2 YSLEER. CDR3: CASSQEEGAHEQYF. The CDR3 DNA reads TGCGCCAGCAGCCAAGAGGAGGGGGCACACGAGCAGTACTTC.

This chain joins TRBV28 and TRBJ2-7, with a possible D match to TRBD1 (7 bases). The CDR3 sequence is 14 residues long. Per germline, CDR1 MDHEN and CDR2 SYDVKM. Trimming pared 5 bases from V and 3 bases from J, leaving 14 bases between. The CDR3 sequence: CASSEGQEGYEQYF. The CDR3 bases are TGTGCCAGCAGTGAAGGACAGGAGGGCTACGAGCAGTACTTC.

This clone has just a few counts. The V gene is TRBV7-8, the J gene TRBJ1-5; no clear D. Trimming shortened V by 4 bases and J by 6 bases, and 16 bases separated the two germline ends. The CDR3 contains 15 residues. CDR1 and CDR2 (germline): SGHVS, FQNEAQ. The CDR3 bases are TGTGCCAGCAGCTCCCGGCAAGGGCCCAGTCAGCCCCAGCATTTT. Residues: CASSSRQGPSQPQHF.